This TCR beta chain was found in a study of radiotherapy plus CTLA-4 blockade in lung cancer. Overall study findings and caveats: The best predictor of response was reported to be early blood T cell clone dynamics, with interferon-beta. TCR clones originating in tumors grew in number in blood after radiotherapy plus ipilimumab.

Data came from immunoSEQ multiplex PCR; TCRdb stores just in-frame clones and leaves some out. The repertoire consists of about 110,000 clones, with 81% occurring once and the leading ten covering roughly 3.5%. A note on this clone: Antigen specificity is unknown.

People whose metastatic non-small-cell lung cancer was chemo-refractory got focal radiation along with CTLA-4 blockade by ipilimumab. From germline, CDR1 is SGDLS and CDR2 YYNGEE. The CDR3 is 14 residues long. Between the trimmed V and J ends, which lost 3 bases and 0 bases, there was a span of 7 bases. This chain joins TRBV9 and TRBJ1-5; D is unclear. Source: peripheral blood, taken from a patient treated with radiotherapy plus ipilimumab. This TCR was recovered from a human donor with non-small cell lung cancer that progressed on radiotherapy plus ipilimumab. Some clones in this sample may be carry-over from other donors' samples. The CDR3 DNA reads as TGTGCCAGCAGCGGGGGTAATAGCAATCAGCCCCAGCATTTT. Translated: CASSGGNSNQPQHF.